These 32 T cell receptor beta chains originate from one sample sequenced in a study of blood T cell repertoires in COVID-19. Method: immunoSEQ multiplex PCR; TCRdb's copy keeps in-frame clones and lacks some. This sample has 250,000 or so clones, with approximately 86% found just once. The source material was peripheral blood. The receptors were gathered from a woman aged 25 to 39 with acute or convalescent COVID-19.

The rearrangement joins TRBV2 to TRBJ1-2, with a tentative D call TRBD1 (6 bases). The CDR3 runs 16 residues. Per germline, CDR1 SNHLY and CDR2 FYNNEI. Trimming cost V 4 bases and J 0 bases, with 15 bases left between them. The DNA of the CDR3 is TGTGCCAGCAGTGTGGCCGGACAGACCTCTAACTATGGCTACACCTTC. Protein: CASSVAGQTSNYGYTF.

The genes are TRBV6-2 or TRBV6-3 and TRBJ2-7, with D perhaps TRBD2 (5 bases). CDR1 and CDR2 (germline): MNHEY, SVGEGT. The CDR3 runs 15 residues. Trimming took 5 bases from V and 2 from J, leaving 16 bases between them. The chain's CDR3 is CASSRLLTGTYEQYF. In nucleotides, the CDR3 is TGTGCCAGCAGTCGACTCCTTACCGGGACCTACGAGCAGTACTTC.

The gene calls are TRBV24-1 and TRBJ2-2, with TRBD1 identical over 7 bases. The CDR3 extends over 16 amino acids. With 3 bases clipped from V and 6 bases from J, the junction kept 9 bases outside the gene matches. The germline V gene encodes CDR1 KGHDR and CDR2 SFDVKD. CDR3 DNA: TGTGCCACCAGTGATAACAGGGGCGGGTCCTCCGGGGAGCTGTTTTTT. Its translation is CATSDNRGGSSGELFF.

CDR3 nucleotide sequence: TGTGCCTGGAGAGATACAGGGGACACCGGGGAGCTGTTTTTT. It encodes CAWRDTGDTGELFF. The J gene is TRBJ2-2, the V gene TRBV30, with TRBD1 matching 7 bases. The trim removed 3 bases at V and 3 bases at J, leaving 4 bases unmatched. Germline V gene sequence: CDR1 GTSNPN, CDR2 SVGIG (reference sequence). This CDR3 contains 14 residues.

Comments on this clone: The same CDR3 also results from other DNA sequences found in this sample. This chain joins TRBV30 and TRBJ2-5; D is unclear. Trimming stripped 3 bases from V and 4 bases from J, with 6 bases between. The CDR3 runs 11 residues. The germline V gene has CDR1 GTSNPN and CDR2 SVGIG (reference sequence). CDR3 sequence reads: CAWSPSETQYF. The CDR3 DNA reads TGTGCCTGGAGCCCTTCAGAGACCCAGTACTTC.

The rearrangement uses TRBV30 and TRBJ1-5, with 8 bases fitting TRBD1. The CDR3 is made up of 16 amino acids. The ends lost 1 base at V and 2 bases at J; junction bases unmatched: 7. Germline V gene data show CDR1 as GTSNPN and CDR2 as SVGIG (reference sequence). The CDR3 DNA follows: TGTGCCTGGAGTGCCCGACAGGGGATCGGCAATCAGCCCCAGCATTTT. This translates into CAWSARQGIGNQPQHF.

This clone was seen a handful of times. The chain is built from TRBV5-4 and TRBJ2-7; D gene uncertain. The germline V gene has CDR1 SGHNT and CDR2 YYREEE (reference sequence). The CDR3 covers 13 residues. V lost 5 bases and J 2 bases, leaving 11 bases between the germline ends. The CDR3 is CASRNDNAYEQYF. As DNA, the CDR3 is TGTGCCAGCAGGAACGACAACGCCTACGAGCAGTACTTC.

This clone was seen once. The chain has TRBV5-1 and TRBJ2-6, with D possibly being TRBD2 (5 bases). CDR1 SGHRS and CDR2 YFSETQ come from the germline V gene. The CDR3 runs to 16 residues. V dropped 3 bases and J dropped 4 bases, with 14 bases sitting between them. The CDR3 DNA follows: TGCGCCAGCAGCTCTACCACTAGTGCCGGGGCCAACGTCCTGACTTTC. Its protein product is CASSSTTSAGANVLTF.

The gene calls are TRBV4-1 and TRBJ2-7, with D maybe TRBD1 (6 bases). The germline CDR1 and CDR2 sequences are MGHRA and YSYEKL. The CDR3 has 15 amino acids. The V and J ends lost 3 bases and 0 bases respectively, with 12 bases between them. CDR3 coding DNA: TGCGCCAGCAGCCAGGCGACAGGAGGCTCCTACGAGCAGTACTTC. Its translation: CASSQATGGSYEQYF.

This chain connects TRBV3-1 (or the pseudogene TRBV3-2) to TRBJ2-7; TRBD1 might be the D (6 bases). V was clipped by 2 bases and J by 4 bases, with 12 bases between them. CDR1 is LGHDT and CDR2 is YNNKEL in the germline V gene (reference sequence). The CDR3 contains 14 residues. The CDR3 region has the DNA TGTGCCAGCAGCCAATGGGGGCGAGAATACGAGCAGTACTTC. Its protein product is CASSQWGREYEQYF.

This clone was found a few times. V gene TRBV15 combines with J gene TRBJ2-2, with TRBD1 matching 9 bases. The trim removed 7 bases at V and 5 bases at J, leaving 5 bases unmatched. This CDR3 has 14 residues. In germline, CDR1 is LNHNV, CDR2 YYDKDF (reference sequence). Written as DNA, the CDR3 is TGTGCCACCACCAGGGACAGGGTTACCGGGGAGCTGTTTTTT. It codes for CATTRDRVTGELFF.

The rearrangement links TRBV7-2 to TRBJ2-1; 11 bases match TRBD2. Germline V gene lookup returns CDR1 SGHTA and CDR2 FQGNSA. The CDR3 is 13 amino acids. V shed 5 bases and J 12 bases; nucleotides not matched to a gene: 6. The CDR3 DNA follows: TGTGCCAGCAGCGATATAGCGGGAGGGGGGCAGTTCTTC. Its translation: CASSDIAGGGQFF.

The gene calls are TRBV18 and TRBJ2-7, with D tentatively TRBD1 (5 bases). Germline V CDR1 and CDR2: KGHSH, LQKENI. V lost 2 bases to trimming and J lost 0 bases, with 11 bases between them. The CDR3 extends over 15 amino acids. In DNA, the CDR3 is TGTGCCAGCTCACCAGTGACAGTTAGCTCCTACGAGCAGTACTTC. Residues: CASSPVTVSSYEQYF.

The rearrangement uses TRBV5-4 and TRBJ2-5; D perhaps matches TRBD1 (6 bases). The CDR3 length is 15 residues. With 4 bases removed from V and 1 base from J, the gap between germline ends came to 14 bases. Germline CDR1 and CDR2: SGHNT and YYREEE (reference sequence). CDR3 amino acids: CASSEQQGIQETQYF. CDR3 DNA sequence: TGTGCCAGCAGCGAGCAACAGGGAATCCAAGAGACCCAGTACTTC.

The chain joins TRBV24-1 to TRBJ1-5; 8 positions match TRBD1. V was pared by 4 bases and J by 4 bases, with 5 bases of the junction left unmatched. This CDR3 region has 15 residues. CDR1 is KGHDR, CDR2 SFDVKD, per germline. CDR3 in amino acids: CATSEPNRGNQPQHF. The DNA of the CDR3 is TGTGCCACCAGTGAGCCTAACAGGGGGAATCAGCCCCAGCATTTT.

This rearrangement joins TRBV7-2 to TRBJ1-2; 9 bases map to TRBD1. The CDR3 contains 16 residues. The V segment lost 2 bases and the J segment 4 bases; nucleotides outside the gene matches: 8. Germline V gene data show CDR1 as SGHTA and CDR2 as FQGNSA. CDR3 in DNA: TGTGCCAGCAGCTTACTCTCACAGGGGGCGATCTATGGCTACACCTTC. Protein sequence: CASSLLSQGAIYGYTF.

The genes are TRBV4-3 and TRBJ2-4, with 11 positions matching TRBD1. The CDR3 has 17 amino acids. Trimming at V came to 0 bases and at J to 6 bases, leaving 7 bases not matched to a gene. Germline lookup yields CDR1 LGHNA and CDR2 YSLEER. The CDR3 sequence: CASSQDPGQGARNIQYF. In DNA, the CDR3 is TGCGCCAGCAGCCAAGATCCCGGACAGGGGGCACGAAACATTCAGTACTTC.

This clone occurred once. The chain couples TRBV27 to TRBJ2-1; 11 bases are shared with TRBD2. Germline values: CDR1 MNHEY, CDR2 SMNVEV (reference sequence). The CDR3 sequence is 16 residues long. With V trimmed by 3 bases and J by 7 bases, 8 bases remained unmatched. DNA of the CDR3: TGTGCCAGCAGTTTCCGAACTAGCGGGAGACGTAATGAGCAGTTCTTC. Its protein product is CASSFRTSGRRNEQFF.

The chain couples TRBV10-3 to TRBJ2-7, with D maybe TRBD1 (6 bases). Germline values: CDR1 ENHRY, CDR2 SYGVKD. The CDR3 runs to 14 residues. The germline V and J ends were trimmed by 2 bases and 0 bases, with 8 bases remaining between them. CDR3 in amino acids: CAISEPGASYEQYF. The CDR3, as DNA: TGTGCCATCAGTGAGCCAGGGGCCTCCTACGAGCAGTACTTC.

J is TRBJ2-1 and V is TRBV19; TRBD2 agrees at 12 bases. After removal of 4 bases from V and 3 bases from J, the junction contained 1 base not matched to a gene. The CDR3 extends over 15 amino acids. Germline V CDR1 and CDR2: LNHDA, SQIVND (reference sequence). CDR3 protein: CASSRTSGNYNEQFF. CDR3 coding DNA: TGTGCCAGTAGTAGGACTAGCGGGAACTACAATGAGCAGTTCTTC.

The chain couples TRBV7-9 to TRBJ1-4; TRBD1 matches at 8 bases. CDR3 length equals 15 residues. Germline CDR1 reads SEHNR; CDR2 reads FQNEAQ (reference sequence). V was pared by 6 bases and J by 4 bases, with 7 bases of the junction left unmatched. The CDR3, as DNA: TGTGCCAGCAGATCGTCGGGACAGGTTAATGAAAAACTGTTTTTT. Translating it yields CASRSSGQVNEKLFF.

V usage is TRBV19 and J usage is TRBJ1-1, with 7 bases fitting TRBD1. V trimming: 3 bases; J trimming: 1 base; junction bases outside the gene matches: 5. The CDR3 loop spans 15 amino acids. Germline V lookup: CDR1 LNHDA, CDR2 SQIVND (reference sequence). CDR3 loop: CASSITGATNTEAFF. Written as DNA, the CDR3 is TGTGCCAGTAGTATCACAGGGGCTACGAACACTGAAGCTTTCTTT.

The J gene is TRBJ1-5, the V gene TRBV19; tentatively, D is TRBD1 (5 bases). This CDR3 is 13 amino acids long. Trimming stripped 2 bases from V and 7 bases from J, with 9 bases between. Germline CDR1 LNHDA, CDR2 SQIVND (reference sequence). CDR3 DNA sequence: TGTGCCAGTAGTATACAGGGTTTACAGCCCCAGCATTTT. Encoded protein: CASSIQGLQPQHF.

V gene TRBV19 combines with J gene TRBJ2-1; 7 bases are shared with TRBD1. V lost 4 bases, J lost 6 bases, and 6 bases stayed unmatched. The CDR3 is 14 residues long. Looked up from germline, CDR1 is LNHDA and CDR2 is SQIVND (reference sequence). This CDR3 reads CASSNTGVLNEQFF. CDR3 DNA: TGTGCCAGTAGTAACACAGGGGTACTCAATGAGCAGTTCTTC.

The chain combines TRBV19 with TRBJ1-2, with D possibly matching TRBD1 (6 bases). The V gene lost 3 bases and the J gene lost 8 bases, with 19 bases spanning the gap. The CDR3 contains 15 residues. Germline CDR1 reads LNHDA; CDR2 reads SQIVND (reference sequence). In DNA form, the CDR3 reads TGTGCCAGTAGTATCGCCAGGGGCACCTTGGTAGGCTACACCTTC. The encoded protein is CASSIARGTLVGYTF.

This chain connects TRBV27 to TRBJ1-1; 7 nucleotides agree with TRBD1. With 4 bases clipped from V and 1 base from J, the junction kept 3 bases outside the gene matches. Germline CDR1 and CDR2: MNHEY and SMNVEV (reference sequence). The CDR3 contains 14 residues. CDR3 DNA: TGTGCCAGCAGTTCTTGGGACAGGAACACTGAAGCTTTCTTT. Its protein is CASSSWDRNTEAFF.

This clone was recorded only once. The chain combines TRBV2 with TRBJ2-5; TRBD2 matches at 10 bases. The CDR3 is 18 amino acids. CDR1 and CDR2 (germline): SNHLY, FYNNEI. V lost 8 bases and J lost 6; bases outside the gene matches: 21. For the CDR3, the DNA is TGTGCCAGCGACACTAGCGGGATGAATGCTAAAGACCAGAAGACCCAGTACTTC. Translating gives CASDTSGMNAKDQKTQYF.

The chain employs TRBV29-1 and TRBJ2-7, with 7 positions matching TRBD1. CDR1 and CDR2 (germline): SQVTM, ANQGSEA. There are 12 residues in the CDR3. V shed 4 bases and J 4 bases; nucleotides not matched to a gene: 4. The CDR3 sequence: CSVGRGMYEQYF. Here the CDR3 DNA reads TGCAGCGTTGGCAGGGGGATGTACGAGCAGTACTTC.

This clone was found a few times. The V call is TRBV19, the J call TRBJ2-7, with 11 positions matching TRBD2. The CDR3 totals 16 residues. J gave up 3 bases and V 4 bases, and 8 bases lay outside the gene matches. Germline V gene data show CDR1 as LNHDA and CDR2 as SQIVND (reference sequence). The CDR3 protein is CASSSQLAGAIYEQYF. CDR3 in DNA: TGTGCCAGTAGTAGCCAACTAGCGGGAGCAATCTACGAGCAGTACTTC.

V is TRBV7-8 and J is TRBJ2-1; 7 bases agree with TRBD1. The CDR3 totals 16 residues. Germline assignment: CDR1 SGHVS and CDR2 FQNEAQ. The V gene end was trimmed by 6 bases and the J gene end by 7 bases; junction bases not matched to a gene: 15. Here the CDR3 reads CASRFLIRDSTNEQFF. In nucleotides, the CDR3 is TGTGCCAGCAGGTTTTTGATCCGGGACAGTACAAATGAGCAGTTCTTC.

The V and J genes are TRBV5-1 and TRBJ2-7; the match to TRBD1 covers 10 bases. Unmatched junction bases numbered 5, after V lost 1 base and J lost 7 bases. CDR3 length equals 14 residues. CDR1 is SGHRS, CDR2 YFSETQ, per germline. The CDR3 loop is CASSLRDRGNEQYF. In DNA, the CDR3 is TGCGCCAGCAGCTTGCGGGACAGGGGAAATGAGCAGTACTTC.

This chain links TRBV7-3 with TRBJ2-5; perhaps TRBD1 as D (7 bases). The ends were cut back, 2 bases at V and 7 bases at J, with 11 bases in the middle. Per the germline V gene, CDR1 is SGHTA and CDR2 is FQGTGA. The CDR3 runs to 13 residues. CDR3 coding DNA: TGTGCCAGCAGCTTAGACAGGGACTCGACCCAGTACTTC. Its protein is CASSLDRDSTQYF.